This passage covers 13 T cell receptor beta chains from one sample sequenced in a study of cytomegalovirus exposure and HLA in healthy donors. PCR amplification relied on 60 Vbeta primers (plus 13 Jbeta primers). Libraries were prepared by immunoSEQ multiplex PCR; TCRdb keeps only in-frame clonotypes and omits some of them. Here the sample spans 90,000 to 120,000 clones, approximately 81% being singletons. Sequencing was done on a sample of PBMCs. These receptors all stem from a male donor in good health and CMV-seropositive.

The V gene is TRBV7-9, the J gene TRBJ1-2, with unresolved D. Germline V CDR1 and CDR2: SEHNR, FQNEAQ (reference sequence). The V and J ends lost 3 bases and 2 bases respectively, with 16 bases between them. The CDR3 is 16 residues long. The CDR3 loop is CASSFRTGSGNYGYTF. CDR3 DNA: TGTGCCAGCAGCTTCCGTACGGGGTCGGGGAACTATGGCTACACCTTC.

The chain links TRBV7-9 to TRBJ2-2; a weak D match, TRBD1 (7 bases). From germline, CDR1 is SEHNR and CDR2 FQNEAQ (reference sequence). The CDR3 is 15 amino acids. V lost 2 bases to trimming and J lost 1 base, with 8 bases between them. The CDR3 nucleotides read TGTGCCAGCAGCTTACAGGGGGGGAACACCGGGGAGCTGTTTTTT. Amino acid sequence: CASSLQGGNTGELFF.

In DNA form, the CDR3 reads TGTGCCAGCAGTGAATATTTGCTTGGGGGGACAGATACGCAGTATTTT. As protein: CASSEYLLGGTDTQYF. The V gene is TRBV2, the J gene TRBJ2-3; a weak D match, TRBD2 (6 bases). Germline V gene lookup returns CDR1 SNHLY and CDR2 FYNNEI. CDR3 length equals 16 residues. Trimming pared 2 bases from V and 3 bases from J, leaving 15 bases between.

This clone was seen a few times. The V gene is TRBV7-8, the J gene TRBJ2-4; TRBD2 agrees at 7 bases. Germline loops: CDR1 SGHVS, CDR2 FQNEAQ. The CDR3 runs to 16 residues. Losses at the gene ends were 5 bases for V and 0 bases for J; bases not matched to a gene: 7. This CDR3 is CASSAAGRKAKNIQYF. In DNA form, the CDR3 reads TGTGCCAGCAGCGCCGCCGGGAGGAAAGCCAAAAACATTCAGTACTTC.

V and J are TRBV5-1 and TRBJ1-6; weak D call: TRBD1 (6 bases). The CDR3 sequence is 16 residues long. Germline CDR1 reads SGHRS; CDR2 reads YFSETQ. V was pared by 4 bases and J by 6 bases, with 17 bases between. CDR3 sequence (DNA): TGCGCCAGCAGCCCAGCCGGGCGCAGGGGTAATTCACCCCTCCACTTT. Its translation: CASSPAGRRGNSPLHF. Combining the CDR3 with reference TRBV5-1 and TRBJ1-6 gives the whole variable domain KAGVTQTPRYLIKTRGQQVTLSCSPISGHRSVSWYQQTPGQGLQFLFEYFSETQRNKGNFPGRFSGRQFSNSRSEMNVSTLELGDSALYLCASSPAGRRGNSPLHFGNGTRLTVT.

The chain carries TRBV7-9 and TRBJ2-5; the D is unclear. Trimming took off 1 base at V and 1 base at J, with 7 bases between the two ends. Looked up from germline, CDR1 is SEHNR and CDR2 is FQNEAQ (reference sequence). The CDR3 is 14 amino acids. CDR3 bases: TGTGCCAGCAGCTTAGTCCAGGCCCAAGAGACCCAGTACTTC. Translated: CASSLVQAQETQYF.

The chain links TRBV7-2 to TRBJ2-4; tentatively, D is TRBD2 (5 bases). V lost 5 bases to trimming and J lost 0 bases, with 11 bases between them. The CDR3 has 15 amino acids. Looked up from germline, CDR1 is SGHTA and CDR2 is FQGNSA. CDR3 in DNA: TGTGCCAGCAGCCCAATTCGGGGAGCCAAAAACATTCAGTACTTC. This sequence encodes CASSPIRGAKNIQYF.

This chain links TRBV9 with TRBJ2-1, with D unclear. The CDR3 loop spans 11 amino acids. Trimming removed 4 bases at V and 5 bases at J, with 4 bases between. The germline V gene has CDR1 SGDLS and CDR2 YYNGEE. The CDR3 bases are TGTGCCAGCAGCACACACAATGAGCAGTTCTTC. It translates to CASSTHNEQFF.

This chain connects TRBV30 to TRBJ1-6; D is unclear. This CDR3 spans 13 amino acids. Germline assignment: CDR1 GTSNPN and CDR2 SVGIG (reference sequence). The V end lost 5 bases, the J end lost 7 bases, and 12 bases lay between the germline ends. The CDR3 sequence: CAWGPGGNSPLHF. CDR3 in DNA: TGTGCCTGGGGGCCAGGAGGGAATTCACCCCTCCACTTT.

This clone was detected ten times or more. The chain recombines TRBV19 with TRBJ2-1, with TRBD2 identical over 9 bases. Trimming at V came to 7 bases and at J to 4 bases, leaving 5 bases not matched to a gene. Germline assignment: CDR1 LNHDA and CDR2 SQIVND (reference sequence). The CDR3 contains 14 residues. In DNA form, the CDR3 reads TGTGCCAGTACAGCGGGGGGCCCTTACAATGAGCAGTTCTTC. It yields the protein CASTAGGPYNEQFF.

This clone is a singleton in its sample. This chain connects TRBV10-3 to TRBJ2-7, with D perhaps TRBD1 (6 bases). Germline CDR1 and CDR2: ENHRY and SYGVKD. Trimming shortened V by 4 bases and J by 6 bases, and 16 bases separated the two germline ends. CDR3 length: 14 amino acids. CDR3 sequence (DNA): TGTGCCATCAGTGTCAATCCGGTCAGGGGCGAGCAGTACTTC. Amino acid sequence: CAISVNPVRGEQYF.

This clone has just a few counts. The chain is built from TRBV4-2 and TRBJ2-3, with D tentatively TRBD2 (7 bases). This CDR3 is 15 amino acids long. V was cut by 1 base and J by 4 bases, with 12 bases left in between. Germline-derived CDR1 and CDR2 are LGHNA and YNFKEQ. The CDR3 loop reads CASSQVWGGPDTQYF. CDR3 nucleotides: TGTGCCAGCAGCCAAGTTTGGGGGGGCCCAGATACGCAGTATTTT.

This chain uses TRBV5-5 with TRBJ1-5; a weak D match, TRBD1 (5 bases). CDR1 SGHKS and CDR2 YYEKEE come from the germline V gene (reference sequence). CDR3 size: 14 residues. Between the trimmed V and J ends, which lost 3 bases and 4 bases, there was a span of 11 bases. CDR3 in amino acids: CASSSWGGNQPQHF. CDR3 DNA: TGTGCCAGCAGCTCCTGGGGGGGGAATCAGCCCCAGCATTTT.